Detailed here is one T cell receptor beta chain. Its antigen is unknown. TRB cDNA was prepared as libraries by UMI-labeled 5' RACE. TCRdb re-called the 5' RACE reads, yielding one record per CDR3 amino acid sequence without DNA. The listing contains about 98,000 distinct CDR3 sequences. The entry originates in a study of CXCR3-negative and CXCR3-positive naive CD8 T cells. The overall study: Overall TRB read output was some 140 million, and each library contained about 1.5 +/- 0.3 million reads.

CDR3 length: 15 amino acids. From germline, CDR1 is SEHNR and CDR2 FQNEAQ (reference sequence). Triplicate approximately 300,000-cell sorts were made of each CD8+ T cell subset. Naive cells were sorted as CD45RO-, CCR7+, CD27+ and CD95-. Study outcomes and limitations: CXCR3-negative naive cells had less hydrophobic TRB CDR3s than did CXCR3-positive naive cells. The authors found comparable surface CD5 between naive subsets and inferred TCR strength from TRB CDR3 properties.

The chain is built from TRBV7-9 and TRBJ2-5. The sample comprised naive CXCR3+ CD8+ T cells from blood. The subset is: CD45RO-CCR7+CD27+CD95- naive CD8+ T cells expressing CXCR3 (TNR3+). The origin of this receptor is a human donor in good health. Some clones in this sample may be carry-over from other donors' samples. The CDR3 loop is CASSFTTASGETQYF.